The rows below give T cell receptor beta chains drawn from one sample of a study of T-cell memory formation after mild COVID-19. TCRdb independently ran MiXCR on the 5' RACE reads; one entry per CDR3 protein. Of 380,000 or so distinct CDR3 sequences listed, roughly an eighth are singletons. The sequencing sample was made of PBMCs or a T cell subset sorted from them (not recorded which). The receptors originated from a man between 18 and 29 years old who had mild COVID-19 (a few samples of this study predate the infection). Cell type and time point are not known. CDR3s include the opening cysteine and the closing phenylalanine or tryptophan. The D gene is left open where the match is weak. Size tells how often a clone was seen (once, few, many) or the class of an expanded clone, and some rows leave it out.

J	size	D	V	DNA	CDR3
TRBJ2-3	NA	TRBD1	TRBV7-9	TGTGCCAGCAGGCCCGGGACAGGGGATTTCGCAGATACGCAGTATTTT	CASRPGTGDFADTQYF
TRBJ2-1	many	TRBD2	TRBV5-1	TGCGCCAGCAGCGGACTAGCGGGGGCTCGGGGTTACAATGAGCAGTTCTTC	CASSGLAGARGYNEQFF
TRBJ1-4	NA	NA	TRBV5-1	TGCGCCAGCAAGTCTTCGGTATCCACTAATGAAAAACTGTTTTTT	CASKSSVSTNEKLFF
TRBJ2-3	few	NA	TRBV9	TGTGCCAGCAGCGTGAGGAGAGGGGGACCACCTAGCACAGATACGCAGTATTTT	CASSVRRGGPPSTDTQYF
TRBJ2-2	few	NA	TRBV23-1	TGCGCCAGCAGTCAAGGACTAACCCCGTGGTCCGGGGAGCTGTTTTTT	CASSQGLTPWSGELFF
TRBJ2-5	NA	TRBD2	TRBV2	TGTGCCAGCAGGAGGACTAGCGGGGGGGCCCCAAAGACCCAGTACTTC	CASRRTSGGAPKTQYF
TRBJ2-1	few	NA	TRBV5-1	TGCGCCAGCAGCCTGACTGGCGTTAGCTCCTACAATGAGCAGTTCTTC	CASSLTGVSSYNEQFF
TRBJ2-3	many	NA	TRBV12-3/TRBV12-4	TGTGCCAGCAGTTTACGTTGGGGAACCGACACAGATACGCAGTATTTT	CASSLRWGTDTDTQYF
TRBJ1-1	few	TRBD1	TRBV5-1	TGCGCCAGCAGCCCGACTGGACTCCGGGACAGTGAAGCTTTCTTT	CASSPTGLRDSEAFF
TRBJ1-2	NA	NA	TRBV5-1	TGCGCCAGCAGCATCGACAATAGCTATGGCTACACCTTC	CASSIDNSYGYTF
TRBJ2-3	few	NA	TRBV7-8	TGTGCCAGCAGCCCCCGCGGACGGGGGATCGCAGATACGCAGTATTTT	CASSPRGRGIADTQYF
TRBJ1-2	NA	NA	TRBV28	TGTGCCAGCACCCCACCGGGCGGAAACTATGGCTACACCTTC	CASTPPGGNYGYTF
TRBJ1-1	NA	NA	TRBV6-2/TRBV6-3	TGTGCCAGCAGTTACTCCTACGGGTTGAACACTGAAGCTTTCTTT	CASSYSYGLNTEAFF
TRBJ2-3	NA	NA	TRBV12-3/TRBV12-4	TGTGCCAGCAGTTTAGCCCGTCGCCGGGTTGATACGCAGTATTTT	CASSLARRRVDTQYF
TRBJ2-2	NA	TRBD2	TRBV20-1	TGCAGTGCTCTGACTAGCGGGACGGCCGGGGAGCTGTTTTTT	CSALTSGTAGELFF
TRBJ2-3	few	TRBD1	TRBV12-3/TRBV12-4	TGTGCCAGCAGGCCGGGGACAGGGGGCCCAGATACGCAGTATTTT	CASRPGTGGPDTQYF
TRBJ2-7	few	NA	TRBV6-5	TGTGCCAGCAGTCTCCGGGACCGACCCTACGAGCAGTACTTC	CASSLRDRPYEQYF
TRBJ2-2	few	TRBD2	TRBV25-1	TGTGCCAGCAGTGAATTGGGAGGGAGGGACGGGGAGCTGTTTTTT	CASSELGGRDGELFF
TRBJ2-3	NA	NA	TRBV7-2	TGTGCCAGCAGCTCTGGACCAAAACAACGTCCACATACGCAGTATTTT	CASSSGPKQRPHTQYF
TRBJ2-1	NA	NA	TRBV29-1	TGCAGCGTTGAGCAACGTCGGGGAGGAGACAATGAGCAGTTCTTC	CSVEQRRGGDNEQFF